These 29 T cell receptor beta chains came from one sample sequenced in a study of T-cell reconstitution after alpha-beta-depleted transplantation in children. The library targeted TCRbeta and was prepared with unique molecular identifiers. A single record per CDR3 protein comes from TCRdb applying MiXCR to the PCR reads. The table includes about 580,000 distinct CDR3 sequences, under 25% detected once. The source was PBMCs, mostly from graft donor cells, collected 360 days after TCRalphabeta/CD19-depleted stem cell transplant. These receptors originate from a boy younger than two who had a stem cell transplant for acute myeloid leukemia, so the T cells may come from the graft donor.

This clonotype was counted ten times or more. The chain carries TRBV28 and TRBJ2-3; D not resolved. Germline values: CDR1 MDHEN, CDR2 SYDVKM. V lost 3 bases and J lost 0, with 10 bases in between. The CDR3 runs to 15 residues. The CDR3 reads CASSFPLSSTDTQYF. DNA of the CDR3: TGTGCCAGCAGTTTCCCCTTGTCTAGCACAGATACGCAGTATTTT.

The sample holds many counts of this clonotype. V gene TRBV18 combines with J gene TRBJ2-3; D uncertain. This CDR3 contains 14 residues. From germline, CDR1 is KGHSH and CDR2 LQKENI. The V and J ends lost 4 bases and 0 bases respectively, with 8 bases between them. The CDR3 here is CASSRIPSTDTQYF. In DNA form, the CDR3 reads TGTGCCAGCTCACGTATCCCGAGCACAGATACGCAGTATTTT.

This clonotype was counted ten times or more. For the CDR3, the DNA is TGCGCCAGCAGCCAAGACGACGTGAACACCGGGGAGCTGTTTTTT. Translating it yields CASSQDDVNTGELFF. The chain combines TRBV4-3 with TRBJ2-2; D gene ambiguous. CDR1 is LGHNA, CDR2 YSLEER, per germline. The CDR3 loop spans 15 amino acids. The V end was cut by 0 bases, the J end by 1 base, with 6 bases between.

The chain joins TRBV10-3 to TRBJ2-1; 7 positions match TRBD1. CDR1 and CDR2 from the germline V gene are ENHRY and SYGVKD. Trimming at V came to 10 bases and at J to 5 bases, leaving 11 bases not matched to a gene. The CDR3 covers 14 residues. CDR3 in amino acids: CASMEQGDHNEQFF. The CDR3 DNA reads TGTGCCAGTATGGAGCAGGGGGACCACAATGAGCAGTTCTTC.

V is TRBV20-1 and J is TRBJ2-7, with a possible D match to TRBD1 (6 bases). The CDR3 runs to 14 residues. V dropped 5 bases and J dropped 0 bases, with 14 bases sitting between them. Germline V lookup: CDR1 DFQATT, CDR2 SNEGSKA (reference sequence). CDR3 DNA: TGCAGTGCTTTTACAGGGACCTTCTCCTACGAGCAGTACTTC. As protein: CSAFTGTFSYEQYF.

This clonotype has at least ten counts. The rearrangement uses TRBV2 and TRBJ1-1; D is undetermined. This CDR3 spans 13 amino acids. Trimming took 2 bases from V and 1 from J, leaving 5 bases between them. In germline, CDR1 is SNHLY, CDR2 FYNNEI. The CDR3 spells CASSEQENTEAFF. The CDR3 bases are TGTGCCAGCAGTGAACAGGAGAACACTGAAGCTTTCTTT.

This clonotype was seen many times. J is TRBJ2-3 and V is TRBV7-9; D might be TRBD2 (6 bases). The CDR3 sequence is 16 residues long. V lost 2 bases to trimming and J lost 1 base, with 13 bases between them. Germline CDR1 SEHNR, CDR2 FQNEAQ (reference sequence). The CDR3 coding sequence is TGTGCCAGCAGCTTATCGGCGGGGATGGGCACAGATACGCAGTATTTT. Translating gives CASSLSAGMGTDTQYF.

This clonotype was seen ten or more times. Germline is not matched at one junction end, which may reflect a read error. The gene calls are TRBV12-3 or TRBV12-4 and TRBJ1-2; D is ambiguous. This CDR3 region has 12 residues. CDR3 loop: CASGLGNYGYTF. DNA of the CDR3: TGTGCCAGCGGTTTAGGGAACTATGGCTACACCTTC.

This clonotype occurred a few times. The chain joins TRBV20-1 to TRBJ2-6; TRBD2 might be the D (5 bases). The V and J ends lost 6 bases and 5 bases respectively, with 14 bases between them. Looked up from germline, CDR1 is DFQATT and CDR2 is SNEGSKA (reference sequence). The CDR3 runs 14 residues. CDR3 in amino acids: CSATTGNRANVLTF. CDR3 sequence (DNA): TGCAGTGCCACAACGGGGAACCGGGCCAACGTCCTGACTTTC.

This clonotype was observed a few times. The chain links TRBV7-9 to TRBJ2-7; D is ambiguous. Germline CDR1 is SEHNR and CDR2 is FQNEAQ (reference sequence). The CDR3 has 13 residues. The V and J ends lost 5 bases and 0 bases respectively, with 8 bases between them. In DNA, the CDR3 is TGTGCCAGCAGCGCCGACACCTCCTACGAGCAGTACTTC. Its translation is CASSADTSYEQYF.

A few counts support this clonotype. J is TRBJ2-1 and V is TRBV12-3 or TRBV12-4, with D maybe TRBD2 (5 bases). The V end lost 3 bases, the J end lost 9 bases, and 21 bases lay between the germline ends. The CDR3 is 16 amino acids. This CDR3 reads CASSLGPLYGKGEQFF. In DNA form, the CDR3 reads TGTGCCAGCAGTTTGGGCCCGCTTTACGGGAAAGGTGAGCAGTTCTTC.

This clonotype showed up just a few times. The chain couples TRBV7-9 to TRBJ2-7; maybe TRBD1 (6 bases). Per the germline V gene, CDR1 is SEHNR and CDR2 is FQNEAQ (reference sequence). The CDR3 is 13 amino acids. The V and J ends lost 6 bases and 3 bases respectively, with 12 bases between them. Written as DNA, the CDR3 is TGTGCCAGCAGTCAGGGGAGCCTCTACGAGCAGTACTTC. It specifies CASSQGSLYEQYF.

This clonotype has at least ten counts. The V call is TRBV12-3 or TRBV12-4, the J call TRBJ1-5; no reliable D call. The CDR3 is 14 amino acids. The germline V and J ends were trimmed by 5 bases and 7 bases, with 15 bases remaining between them. Here the CDR3 reads CASSQLHGGQPQHF. CDR3 in DNA: TGTGCCAGCAGTCAACTACACGGAGGACAGCCCCAGCATTTT.

Many counts were recorded for this clonotype. One junction end disagrees with the germline gene, perhaps due to a read error. This chain connects TRBV12-3 or TRBV12-4 to TRBJ2-1; 12 nucleotides agree with TRBD2. The CDR3 runs to 12 residues. CDR3 sequence: CASSLAGGQKFF. DNA of the CDR3: TGTGCCAGCAGTCTAGCGGGGGGGCAGAAGTTCTTC.

In DNA, the CDR3 is TGTGCCAGCACCCGACAGGGGGCAGCTAACTATGGCTACACCTTC. It encodes CASTRQGAANYGYTF. This chain links TRBV12-3 or TRBV12-4 with TRBJ1-2; 10 bases agree with TRBD1. Trimming removed 7 bases from V and 0 bases from J; junction bases left unmatched: 5. This CDR3 comprises 15 residues.

This clonotype was observed a few times. The chain has TRBV6-5 and TRBJ1-2, with 9 bases identical to TRBD1. V shed 6 bases, J shed 4 bases, and the junction held 6 bases outside the gene matches. CDR1 is MNHEY and CDR2 is SVGAGI in the germline V gene. This CDR3 has 14 residues. The CDR3 loop reads CASRTDRGSYGYTF. CDR3 nucleotide sequence: TGTGCCAGCAGGACGGACAGGGGAAGCTATGGCTACACCTTC.

This clonotype showed up just a few times. This rearrangement joins TRBV5-1 to TRBJ2-1, with D possibly being TRBD1 or TRBD2 (5 bases each). The V end lost 2 bases, the J end lost 6 bases, and 15 bases lay between the germline ends. The CDR3 runs 15 residues. Per germline, CDR1 SGHRS and CDR2 YFSETQ. The chain's CDR3 is CASSFGTGPTNEQFF. DNA of the CDR3: TGCGCCAGCAGCTTCGGAACGGGGCCCACCAATGAGCAGTTCTTC.

The V and J genes are TRBV24-1 and TRBJ2-5, with TRBD1 identical over 11 bases. The CDR3 contains 15 residues. V shed 5 bases and J 5 bases; nucleotides not matched to a gene: 6. Per germline, CDR1 KGHDR and CDR2 SFDVKD. CDR3 sequence reads: CATSAADRGLETQYF. The CDR3 DNA reads TGTGCCACCAGTGCGGCGGACAGGGGGCTGGAGACCCAGTACTTC.

This chain links TRBV20-1 with TRBJ1-1, with a possible D match to TRBD1 (5 bases). Trimming cost V 4 bases and J 4 bases, with 13 bases left between them. This CDR3 contains 13 residues. The germline V gene has CDR1 DFQATT and CDR2 SNEGSKA (reference sequence). This CDR3 reads CSAKGNAGTEAFF. The CDR3 DNA follows: TGCAGTGCTAAGGGGAATGCCGGCACTGAAGCTTTCTTT.

V gene TRBV10-3 combines with J gene TRBJ2-7; D may be TRBD1 (6 bases). V shed 1 base and J shed 3 bases, with 13 bases lying between them. Looked up from germline, CDR1 is ENHRY and CDR2 is SYGVKD. The CDR3 runs to 15 residues. The CDR3, as DNA: TGTGCCATCAGTGAGTTTAAGTCGGACAGCTACGAGCAGTACGTC. Translated, it gives CAISEFKSDSYEQYV.

The chain combines TRBV7-2 with TRBJ1-1; possibly TRBD1 for D (5 bases). V was cut by 1 base and J by 0 bases, with 9 bases left in between. There are 15 residues in the CDR3. Germline V gene sequence: CDR1 SGHTA, CDR2 FQGNSA. The CDR3 DNA reads as TGTGCCAGCAGCTTAGAACGGGGACTGAACACTGAAGCTTTCTTT. Amino acids: CASSLERGLNTEAFF.

The sample holds a few counts of this clonotype. J is TRBJ2-2 and V is TRBV2; possibly TRBD1 for D (5 bases). There are 14 residues in the CDR3. V was trimmed by 1 base and J by 5 bases, leaving 8 bases between them. Germline V gene sequence: CDR1 SNHLY, CDR2 FYNNEI. CDR3 protein: CASSEDRITGELFF. As DNA, the CDR3 is TGTGCCAGCAGTGAAGACAGGATTACCGGGGAGCTGTTTTTT.

The V and J genes are TRBV24-1 and TRBJ2-2; weak D call: TRBD2 (6 bases). This CDR3 contains 15 residues. CDR1 and CDR2 from the germline V gene are KGHDR and SFDVKD. V was trimmed by 4 bases and J by 1 base, leaving 9 bases between them. CDR3 sequence (DNA): TGTGCCACCAGTGACCTGGGGGGGAACACCGGGGAGCTGTTTTTT. Translation gives CATSDLGGNTGELFF.

V gene TRBV4-1 combines with J gene TRBJ2-1; 9 positions agree with TRBD2. Germline assignment: CDR1 MGHRA and CDR2 YSYEKL. The CDR3 length is 17 residues. The junction had 13 bases not matched to a gene; V was cut back by 8 bases and J by 2 bases. The CDR3, as DNA: TGCGCCAGCGAGCCATCGGGGGCTAGCGGGACCTACAATGAGCAGTTCTTC. This translates into CASEPSGASGTYNEQFF.

V is TRBV27 and J is TRBJ1-5, with TRBD1 identical over 10 bases. The V gene end was trimmed by 5 bases and the J gene end by 4 bases; junction bases not matched to a gene: 5. Germline CDR1 is MNHEY and CDR2 is SMNVEV (reference sequence). The CDR3 extends over 15 amino acids. The CDR3 reads CASSAGTGANQPQHF. In nucleotides, the CDR3 is TGTGCCAGCAGTGCCGGGACAGGGGCAAATCAGCCCCAGCATTTT.

This clonotype occurred a few times. V is TRBV20-1 and J is TRBJ2-3; D not certain. The CDR3 runs to 13 residues. V gave up 3 bases and J gave up 2 bases, with 9 bases separating them. Germline values: CDR1 DFQATT, CDR2 SNEGSKA (reference sequence). CDR3 DNA: TGCAGTGCTAGTGGGATTTCCACAGATACGCAGTATTTT. Its protein is CSASGISTDTQYF.

The sample holds one count of this clonotype. A read error may be the cause here, since a much bigger clone is one base away. V usage is TRBV12-3 or TRBV12-4 and J usage is TRBJ1-5, with a tentative D call TRBD1 (5 bases). CDR3 length: 16 residues. The CDR3 nucleotides are TGTGCCAGCAGTTTTGGGGGGACGACTAGCAATCAGCCCCAGCGTTTT. This sequence encodes CASSFGGTTSNQPQRF.

This clonotype was observed a handful of times. One base away lies a much larger clone, so this may be a sequencing read error. The gene calls are TRBV7-2 and TRBJ2-1; D call uncertain. Germline CDR1 is SGHTA and CDR2 is FQGNSA. Trimming removed 1 base at V and 9 bases at J, with 7 bases between. CDR3 length equals 12 residues. The CDR3 protein is CASSLEWREQFF. As DNA, the CDR3 is TGTGCCAGCAGCTTAGAGTGGCGTGAGCAGTTCTTC.

The chain combines TRBV7-8 with TRBJ2-1; 9 positions agree with TRBD1. Germline assignment: CDR1 SGHVS and CDR2 FQNEAQ. The CDR3 spans 13 residues. V trimming: 5 bases; J trimming: 8 bases; junction bases outside the gene matches: 4. CDR3 DNA sequence: TGTGCCAGCAGCACCACAGGGGGCTATGAGCAGTTCTTC. This encodes CASSTTGGYEQFF. Drawing the rest from reference TRBV7-8 and TRBJ2-1, the complete variable domain is GAGVSQSPRYKVAKRGQDVALRCDPISGHVSLFWYQQALGQGPEFLTYFQNEAQLDKSGLPSDRFFAERPEGSVSTLKIQRTQQEDSAVYLCASSTTGGYEQFFGPGTRLTVL.